The 17 T cell receptor beta chains below all came from one sample that was sequenced in a study of OX40 agonist ivuxolimab in advanced cancers. TCRdb's table, derived via immunoSEQ multiplex PCR, lists solely in-frame clones and lacks some. The table records 90,000 to 100,000 clones, about 86% of them present only once. The sample here was CD4+ or CD8+ T cells sorted from blood, taken in a trial of the OX40 agonist ivuxolimab. These receptors were obtained from an adult with an advanced solid tumor such as melanoma, head and neck, liver or kidney cancer.

This clone has a single count. The chain joins TRBV27 to TRBJ1-1; TRBD1 might be the D (5 bases). Germline V CDR1 and CDR2: MNHEY, SMNVEV (reference sequence). V lost 5 bases and J 0 bases, leaving 7 bases between the germline ends. CDR3 length: 13 amino acids. CDR3 region: CASSDSLNTEAFF. DNA of the CDR3: TGTGCCAGCAGTGACAGCTTGAACACTGAAGCTTTCTTT.

V usage is TRBV7-2 and J usage is TRBJ2-7; 12 nucleotides align to TRBD2. The CDR3 is made up of 16 amino acids. The trim removed 5 bases at V and 1 base at J, leaving 6 bases unmatched. Looked up from germline, CDR1 is SGHTA and CDR2 is FQGNSA. CDR3 protein: CASSTTSGRPSYEQYF. DNA of the CDR3: TGTGCCAGCAGCACAACTAGCGGGAGGCCTTCCTACGAGCAGTACTTC.

The chain joins TRBV28 to TRBJ1-2, with D uncertain. The CDR3 runs 12 residues. From germline, CDR1 is MDHEN and CDR2 SYDVKM. V lost 5 bases and J 2 bases, leaving 6 bases between the germline ends. CDR3 nucleotide sequence: TGTGCCAGCAGTGGGTCAAACTATGGCTACACCTTC. Its translation: CASSGSNYGYTF.

This clone has more than one count but fewer than ten. This chain connects TRBV5-8 to TRBJ2-3, with D tentatively TRBD1 (5 bases). The CDR3 has 12 residues. CDR1 and CDR2 from the germline V gene are SGHTS and YDEGEE. With 2 bases removed from V and 10 bases from J, the gap between germline ends came to 11 bases. CDR3 loop: CASSFQGMAQYF. DNA for the CDR3: TGTGCCAGCAGCTTCCAGGGAATGGCGCAGTATTTT. Using reference TRBV5-8 and TRBJ2-3 for the parts outside the CDR3, the full variable domain is EAGVTQSPTHLIKTRGQQATLRCSPISGHTSVYWYQQALGLGLQFLLWYDEGEERNRGNFPPRFSGRQFPNYSSELNVNALELEDSALYLCASSFQGMAQYFGPGTRLTVL.

The J gene is TRBJ2-5, the V gene TRBV9, with TRBD1 matching 9 bases. Judging by the DNA end, TRBJ2-7 fits better; the J call may be wrong. The CDR3 totals 16 residues. The germline V gene has CDR1 SGDLS and CDR2 YYNGEE. CDR3 sequence: CASSAQPGQGVHEQYF. CDR3 DNA: TGTGCCAGCAGCGCCCAACCGGGACAGGGAGTCCACGAGCAGTACTTC.

The genes are TRBV28 and TRBJ2-2; D is perhaps TRBD1 (6 bases). Germline assignment: CDR1 MDHEN and CDR2 SYDVKM. V was clipped by 7 bases and J by 1 base, with 13 bases between them. The CDR3 is made up of 15 amino acids. The CDR3 here is CASISTGRNTGELFF. The CDR3 DNA follows: TGTGCCAGCATCTCGACAGGCAGGAACACCGGGGAGCTGTTTTTT.

The chain links TRBV15 to TRBJ1-6; 9 bases line up with TRBD1. Germline V CDR1 and CDR2: LNHNV, YYDKDF (reference sequence). V dropped 3 bases and J dropped 10; count of bases not matched to a gene: 10. This CDR3 has 16 residues. CDR3 bases: TGTGCCACCAGCAGGGATACCGGGACAGGGACCTCACCCCTCCACTTT. Protein product: CATSRDTGTGTSPLHF. Full variable domain (outside the CDR3, taken from reference TRBV15 and TRBJ1-6): DAMVIQNPRYQVTQFGKPVTLSCSQTLNHNVMYWYQQKSSQAPKLLFHYYDKDFNNEADTPDNFQSRRPNTSFCFLDIRSPGLGDTAMYLCATSRDTGTGTSPLHFGNGTRLTVT.

The chain carries TRBV7-2 and TRBJ1-2; TRBD1 matches 7 bases. This CDR3 has 14 residues. After removal of 4 bases from V and 4 bases from J, the junction contained 6 bases not matched to a gene. Germline V gene data show CDR1 as SGHTA and CDR2 as FQGNSA. The CDR3 region has the DNA TGTGCCAGCAGCTGGGACAGAAGGGCCTATGGCTACACCTTC. This sequence encodes CASSWDRRAYGYTF.

A note on this clone: Relative to the germline gene, one junction end is altered; a read error may explain this. This chain uses TRBV7-4 with TRBJ2-5; 13 nucleotides agree with TRBD2. Germline assignment: CDR1 SGHVT and CDR2 SQSDAQ. This CDR3 is built from 19 residues. CDR3 sequence: CASGFMTSGGPVFQETQYF. The CDR3 DNA reads as TGTGCCAGCGGCTTCATGACTAGCGGGGGGCCCGTCTTCCAAGAGACCCAGTACTTC.

The sample holds one count of this clone. The chain has TRBV19 and TRBJ2-5; possibly TRBD2 for D (5 bases). Trimming pared 5 bases from V and 1 base from J, leaving 11 bases between. The CDR3 length is 14 residues. Germline V gene data show CDR1 as LNHDA and CDR2 as SQIVND (reference sequence). CDR3 protein: CASSWRRGQETQYF. CDR3 nucleotides: TGTGCCAGTAGTTGGAGACGGGGCCAAGAGACCCAGTACTTC. The full variable domain, its missing parts supplied by reference TRBV19 and TRBJ2-5, is DGGITQSPKYLFRKEGQNVTLSCEQNLNHDAMYWYRQDPGQGLRLIYYSQIVNDFQKGDIAEGYSVSREKKESFPLTVTSAQKNPTAFYLCASSWRRGQETQYFGPGTRLLVL.

In this sample, this clone turned up once. This chain joins TRBV6-6 and TRBJ1-3; no reliable D call. Germline CDR1 MNHNY, CDR2 SVGAGI (reference sequence). V dropped 0 bases and J dropped 3 bases, with 9 bases sitting between them. The CDR3 totals 15 residues. In nucleotides, the CDR3 is TGTGCCAGCAGTTACTCCCTAGGGAATGGAAACACCATATATTTT. Amino acids: CASSYSLGNGNTIYF.

The chain employs TRBV5-1 and TRBJ2-7, with a weak D call TRBD1 (6 bases). This CDR3 is 15 amino acids long. The ends were cut back, 4 bases at V and 3 bases at J, with 17 bases in the middle. Germline V lookup: CDR1 SGHRS, CDR2 YFSETQ. CDR3 loop: CASSLRGQGIYEQYF. CDR3 in DNA: TGCGCCAGCAGCCTCAGGGGTCAGGGGATCTACGAGCAGTACTTC.

The chain is built from TRBV19 and TRBJ2-5; the D gene is possibly TRBD2 (5 bases). The CDR3 has 13 residues. Trimming removed 6 bases from V and 5 bases from J, with 13 bases in between. Per germline, CDR1 LNHDA and CDR2 SQIVND (reference sequence). The CDR3 sequence: CASRRLGEETQYF. In DNA, the CDR3 is TGTGCCAGTAGAAGGCTTGGGGAGGAGACCCAGTACTTC.

V and J are TRBV7-3 and TRBJ2-5; D tentatively reads TRBD1 or TRBD2 (5 bases each). This CDR3 contains 15 residues. V lost 5 bases and J 5 bases, leaving 18 bases between the germline ends. Germline V gene sequence: CDR1 SGHTA, CDR2 FQGTGA. CDR3 nucleotides: TGTGCCAGCAGCCCCGGGGACGGAGGAATGGAGACCCAGTACTTC. Its translation: CASSPGDGGMETQYF.

The rearrangement joins TRBV7-2 to TRBJ1-3; no clear D. Per the germline V gene, CDR1 is SGHTA and CDR2 is FQGNSA. Trimming shortened V by 1 base and J by 9 bases, and 19 bases separated the two germline ends. This CDR3 is built from 16 residues. The CDR3 protein is CASSLVMDFRSFTIYF. In DNA form, the CDR3 reads TGTGCCAGCAGCTTAGTCATGGACTTCCGCTCTTTCACCATATATTTT. Full variable domain (rest looked up from reference TRBV7-2 and TRBJ1-3): GAGVSQSPSNKVTEKGKDVELRCDPISGHTALYWYRQSLGQGLEFLIYFQGNSAPDKSGLPSDRFSAERTGGSVSTLTIQRTQQEDSAVYLCASSLVMDFRSFTIYFGEGSWLTVV.

V and J are TRBV15 and TRBJ1-2, with D perhaps matching TRBD1 (5 bases). The CDR3 consists of 14 residues. V lost 1 base, J lost 4 bases, and 10 bases lay in between. From germline, CDR1 is LNHNV and CDR2 YYDKDF (reference sequence). The CDR3 DNA reads TGTGCCACCAGCAGAGTCGCAGGGAGCTATGGCTACACCTTC. Protein product: CATSRVAGSYGYTF. Looking up the rest from reference TRBV15 and TRBJ1-2 gives the full variable domain: DAMVIQNPRYQVTQFGKPVTLSCSQTLNHNVMYWYQQKSSQAPKLLFHYYDKDFNNEADTPDNFQSRRPNTSFCFLDIRSPGLGDTAMYLCATSRVAGSYGYTFGSGTRLTVV.

This clone has only a few counts. The rearrangement links TRBV11-2 to TRBJ2-1; 10 nucleotides line up with TRBD2. There are 15 residues in the CDR3. CDR1 is SGHAT and CDR2 is FQNNGV in the germline V gene. Germline trimming cut 8 bases from V and 9 bases from J; bases unmatched to any gene: 13. CDR3 residues: CASRWGASGSSEQFF. The CDR3 nucleotides are TGTGCCAGCCGCTGGGGGGCTAGCGGGAGTTCTGAGCAGTTCTTC.